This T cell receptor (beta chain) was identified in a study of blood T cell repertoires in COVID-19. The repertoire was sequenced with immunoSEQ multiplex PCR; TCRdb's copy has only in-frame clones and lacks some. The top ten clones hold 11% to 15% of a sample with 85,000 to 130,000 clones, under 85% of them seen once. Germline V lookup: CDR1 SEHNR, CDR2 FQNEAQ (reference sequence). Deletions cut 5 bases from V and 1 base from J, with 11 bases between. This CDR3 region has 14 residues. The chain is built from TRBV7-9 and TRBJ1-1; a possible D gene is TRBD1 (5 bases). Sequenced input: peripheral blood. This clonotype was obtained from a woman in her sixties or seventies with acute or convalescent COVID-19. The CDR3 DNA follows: TGTGCCAGCAGCCCGCATCAGGGGAACACTGAAGCTTTCTTT. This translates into CASSPHQGNTEAFF. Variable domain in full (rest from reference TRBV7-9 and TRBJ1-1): DTGVSQNPRHKITKRGQNVTFRCDPISEHNRLYWYRQTLGQGPEFLTYFQNEAQLEKSRLLSDRFSAERPKGSFSTLEIQRTEQGDSAMYLCASSPHQGNTEAFFGQGTRLTVV.